This T cell receptor beta chain originates from a study of T cell responses to AZD1222 COVID-19 vaccine (dated by TCRdb to the early 2020s). With regard to the full study: A total of more than 230 trial participants underwent TCR sequencing, of whom roughly 210 received two doses of AZD1222 and around 26 received two doses of the MenACWY control vaccine. Trial participants were enrolled by age into subgroups of 18-55, 56-69 and 70-plus years, and around 150, 28 and 57 TCR-sequenced participants, respectively, were included in these subgroups.

A note on this clone: No cognate antigen has been identified for it. Base quality data are lacking; no much larger clone is found one base away.

The CDR3 regions of human TCRbeta chains were analyzed by immunosequencing. From the authors' description of their analysis: TCRs in the repertoires were compared against a reference library of SARS-CoV-2-specific TCRs that had been generated with the MIRA antigen-specificity platform. Breadth was defined as the fraction of unique TCRs that were SARS-CoV-2-associated, and depth was defined as the fraction of total T cells that were SARS-CoV-2-associated. Using the MIRA data, each spike-specific TCR was assigned both to the spike region to which the TCR was reactive and to a CD4 or CD8 class. Log10-transformed breadth and depth values were compared by one-way ANOVA with Sidak's multiple comparisons tests. The table comes from immuneACCESS by way of TCRdb, which keeps in-frame sequences with V and J called. Part of the clones is missing from these tables; in studies checked, under half for an unresolved V gene and the rest for unknown reasons. That table is the source of V, J and clone size, and D and trimming were worked out from the DNA. The sample records some 140,000 clones, around 85% of which are singletons. Of the sample, under 7% falls within the top ten clones.

The junction shows trimming of 7 bases on V and 5 bases on J, and the gene matches do not reach 13 bases of it. There are 16 amino acids in the CDR3, from cysteine to phenylalanine inclusive. The CDR3 DNA has 48 bases and is translated from base 1. Based on the germline V gene, the CDR1 and CDR2 sequences are SGHRS and YFSETQ. Per the publication, the time point label means: baseline before first vaccination. Read against the paper, the sample's treatment or condition label means: meningococcal conjugate vaccine given as trial control. Samples from vaccinated people were obtained from the UK trials COV001 and COV002, which included a single-blind randomized controlled phase 2/3 trial of AZD1222 (ChAdOx1 nCoV-19) in healthy adults. Trial participant PBMC samples were collected at day 0 and day 28 after the second dose for TCRbeta chain sequencing. The full study reports these points: Spike-specific TCR breadth and depth rose significantly after two AZD1222 doses compared with day 0 and with MenACWY recipients. Participants were mostly white British, with more females than males. The authors suggested clonal diversity may have been underestimated. Reportedly, almost half of the unique spike-specific TCRs recognized epitopes lying outside the regions that are mutated in the B.1.351 and B.1.1.7 variants. Vaccine-associated CD4 TCRs spanned the whole spike protein, with dominant responses in regions 160-218 and 743-854. Only a handful of AZD1222 recipients were SARS-CoV-2 seropositive at baseline, limiting conclusions about previously exposed vaccinees. Because no day 14 peak-response samples were available, the repertoires could be characterized only after the peak T cell response. The 56-69-year group was small, and its depth increase did not reach significance, likely because of low power.

The sequencing used peripheral blood, collected on day 0 of MenACWY control vaccination. This clonotype was sampled from an adult in good health. The receptor chain draws on TRBV5-1 and TRBJ2-5, and TRBD2 matches 11 of the central bases. CDR3 reads: CASAAGKLAGEETQYF. The sequence in DNA is TGCGCCAGCGCGGCAGGAAAACTAGCGGGGGAGGAGACCCAGTACTTC.